The 20 T cell receptor beta chains below were found in one sample sequenced in a study of blood T cells in healthy people across ages. Combining a sample-barcoded 5' primer with a J-beta primer mix, a second PCR ran for roughly 6 to 11 cycles. TCRdb recomputed calls from the 5' RACE reads with MiXCR, one row per CDR3 protein. The table has around 320,000 distinct CDR3 sequences, 25% to 30% seen once; the top ten hold approximately 30%. The source material was blood. Source of these receptors: a woman in her seventies in good health.

This chain links TRBV20-1 with TRBJ2-3; 7 bases align to TRBD2. V was clipped by 1 base and J by 2 bases; unmatched bases: 3. Germline CDR1 is DFQATT and CDR2 is SNEGSKA (reference sequence). This CDR3 has 14 residues. In DNA form, the CDR3 reads TGCAGTGCTAGAGTTGGGACTAACACAGATACGCAGTATTTT. Its protein product is CSARVGTNTDTQYF.

The chain carries TRBV18 and TRBJ2-5, with 8 bases lining up with TRBD2. The end of the DNA is better explained by TRBJ2-7, so the J call may be wrong. The germline V gene encodes CDR1 KGHSH and CDR2 LQKENI. This CDR3 has 15 amino acids. In DNA, the CDR3 is TGTGCCAGCTCCCCTACAGCGGGAGTGACCCACGAGCAGTACTTC. This codes for CASSPTAGVTHEQYF.

This clonotype was picked up a small number of times. This rearrangement joins TRBV6-5 to TRBJ1-2, with D uncertain. From germline, CDR1 is MNHEY and CDR2 SVGAGI. CDR3 length: 16 amino acids. The V and J ends lost 7 bases and 5 bases respectively, with 23 bases between them. Written as DNA, the CDR3 is TGTGCCAGCACCTTACGCATCCCGCCTGGGGATTATGGCTACACCTTC. Translated: CASTLRIPPGDYGYTF.

The chain carries TRBV7-3 and TRBJ2-3; D gene ambiguous. The CDR3 spans 13 residues. V shed 3 bases and J shed 2 bases, with 6 bases lying between them. Germline V gives CDR1 SGHTA, CDR2 FQGTGA. The CDR3 reads CASSFVTTDTQYF. CDR3 coding DNA: TGTGCCAGCAGCTTTGTGACCACAGATACGCAGTATTTT.

This clonotype was detected only a few times. This chain joins TRBV5-1 and TRBJ1-5, with 7 nucleotides matching TRBD1. Germline V CDR1 and CDR2: SGHRS, YFSETQ. V trimming: 7 bases; J trimming: 3 bases; junction bases outside the gene matches: 10. The CDR3 is 15 residues long. The CDR3 protein is CASGTRDSNNQPQHF. CDR3 nucleotides: TGCGCCAGCGGAACCCGGGACAGCAACAATCAGCCCCAGCATTTT.

This chain uses TRBV19 with TRBJ2-1; 11 bases agree with TRBD2. V lost 3 bases, J lost 4 bases, and 5 bases stayed unmatched. The CDR3 contains 16 residues. Per germline, CDR1 LNHDA and CDR2 SQIVND (reference sequence). The CDR3 DNA is TGTGCCAGTAGTATGACTAGCGGGGCAAGTTACAATGAGCAGTTCTTC. This sequence encodes CASSMTSGASYNEQFF.

This clonotype was recorded a few times. The rearrangement uses TRBV28 and TRBJ2-1; TRBD2 aligns across 8 bases. Germline-derived CDR1 and CDR2 are MDHEN and SYDVKM. The CDR3 sequence is 12 residues long. V lost 6 bases and J lost 8; bases outside the gene matches: 3. CDR3 protein: CASRSGSYEQFF. The CDR3 nucleotides read TGTGCCAGCAGGAGCGGGAGCTATGAGCAGTTCTTC.

This clonotype occurred a few times. The gene calls are TRBV4-1 and TRBJ1-4; 8 positions agree with TRBD1. With V trimmed by 5 bases and J by 0 bases, 14 bases remained unmatched. This CDR3 region has 19 residues. Germline lookup yields CDR1 MGHRA and CDR2 YSYEKL. This CDR3 is CASSGGPGGERATNEKLFF. The CDR3 DNA reads as TGCGCCAGCAGCGGAGGGCCAGGGGGCGAGAGGGCAACTAATGAAAAACTGTTTTTT.

The genes are TRBV20-1 and TRBJ2-1, with unresolved D. V was pared by 2 bases and J by 8 bases, with 7 bases between. The CDR3 spans 11 residues. CDR1 and CDR2 (germline): DFQATT, SNEGSKA (reference sequence). The DNA of the CDR3 is TGCAGTGCTAGAATTTACGATGAGCAGTTCTTC. It codes for CSARIYDEQFF.

Details on this clonotype: The junction shows a germline mismatch at one end, possibly a read error. The rearrangement links TRBV7-7 to TRBJ2-5, with D tentatively TRBD1 (5 bases). This CDR3 has 14 amino acids. CDR1 and CDR2 (germline): SSHAT, FNYEAQ (reference sequence). The DNA for the CDR3 is TGTGCTAGCAGCCCGGCAGGGTTCCAAGAGACCCAGTACTTC. This gives the protein CASSPAGFQETQYF.

About this clonotype: The CDR3 does not end in the conserved phenylalanine or tryptophan, so this is likely a read error. V gene TRBV20-1 combines with J gene TRBJ1-1, with D maybe TRBD1 (5 bases). This CDR3 comprises 15 residues. Trimming cost V 6 bases and J 1 base, with 18 bases left between them. The germline CDR1 and CDR2 sequences are DFQATT and SNEGSKA (reference sequence). The CDR3: CSAPGAGTPNTEAFS. The CDR3 bases are TGCAGTGCGCCTGGTGCCGGGACCCCGAACACTGAAGCTTTCTCT.

This clonotype was recorded a few times. The V gene is TRBV20-1, the J gene TRBJ2-5, with D perhaps TRBD2 (5 bases). Gene TRBJ2-1 matches the end of the DNA better, so the J call may be wrong. Germline loops: CDR1 DFQATT, CDR2 SNEGSKA (reference sequence). The CDR3 totals 13 residues. The CDR3 loop reads CSARDSLAREQFF. In nucleotides, the CDR3 is TGCAGTGCTAGAGATTCCCTAGCACGGGAGCAGTTCTTC.

The chain joins TRBV7-2 to TRBJ1-6; 7 nucleotides align to TRBD1. The CDR3 has 14 residues. CDR1 and CDR2 from the germline V gene are SGHTA and FQGNSA. J was trimmed by 11 bases and V by 5 bases; bases with no gene match: 9. The CDR3 reads CASSLTGTDPPLHF. For the CDR3, the DNA is TGTGCCAGCAGCCTGACAGGGACGGATCCACCCCTCCACTTT.

V is TRBV7-9 and J is TRBJ2-6; a possible D gene is TRBD2 (5 bases). Trimming pared 1 base from V and 1 base from J, leaving 17 bases between. Germline V gives CDR1 SEHNR, CDR2 FQNEAQ (reference sequence). The CDR3 runs to 19 residues. The CDR3 nucleotides are TGTGCCAGCAGCTTAGTGGGAGCCGCGGTTGGGTCTGGGGCCAACGTCCTGACTTTC. This encodes CASSLVGAAVGSGANVLTF.

The V gene is TRBV20-1, the J gene TRBJ2-3; D ambiguous. Trimming took 5 bases from V and 5 from J, leaving 8 bases between them. The CDR3 has 11 amino acids. Germline lookup yields CDR1 DFQATT and CDR2 SNEGSKA (reference sequence). DNA for the CDR3: TGCAGTGCTGTAACTGGAGATACGCAGTATTTT. It translates to CSAVTGDTQYF.

The table lists this clonotype with many counts. The rearrangement uses TRBV7-6 and TRBJ2-3; TRBD2 agrees at 11 bases. V shed 4 bases and J 0 bases; nucleotides not matched to a gene: 3. The CDR3 runs 16 residues. Germline CDR1 is SGHVS and CDR2 is FNYEAQ. DNA of the CDR3: TGTGCCAGCAGCTCCCGGACTAGCGGGAGCACAGATACGCAGTATTTT. This codes for CASSSRTSGSTDTQYF.

Many counts were recorded for this clonotype. The genes are TRBV7-9 and TRBJ2-1; TRBD1 is a possible D gene (5 bases). Germline V lookup: CDR1 SEHNR, CDR2 FQNEAQ (reference sequence). The V end lost 1 base, the J end lost 0 bases, and 10 bases lay between the germline ends. This CDR3 has 16 amino acids. Written as DNA, the CDR3 is TGTGCCAGCAGCTTAGGGGGCGTCGTCTCCTACAATGAGCAGTTCTTC. Its translation is CASSLGGVVSYNEQFF.

With respect to this clonotype: Sequence at one end of the junction differs from germline and may be a read error. CDR3 sequence reads: CASSPSLGEQYF. Here the CDR3 DNA reads TGCGCCAGCAGCCCTTCCTTGGGCGAGCAGTACTTC. The chain recombines TRBV12-3 or TRBV12-4 with TRBJ2-7; D not resolved. This CDR3 has 12 residues.

A few counts support this clonotype. CDR3: CSVLPTVELQGYTF. The CDR3 bases are TGCAGCGTGCTCCCGACAGTAGAGTTACAAGGCTACACCTTC. The chain carries TRBV29-1 and TRBJ1-2, with D maybe TRBD1 (5 bases). V gave up 6 bases and J gave up 8 bases, with 22 bases separating them. The CDR3 is 14 amino acids. Germline V gene lookup returns CDR1 SQVTM and CDR2 ANQGSEA. The variable domain in full, completed from reference TRBV29-1 and TRBJ1-2, reads SAVISQKPSRDICQRGTSLTIQCQVDSQVTMMFWYRQQPGQSLTLIATANQGSEATYESGFVIDKFPISRPNLTFSTLTVSNMSPEDSSIYLCSVLPTVELQGYTFGSGTRLTVV.

The chain has TRBV29-1 and TRBJ2-7, with unresolved D. The ends were cut back, 6 bases at V and 6 bases at J, with 9 bases in the middle. Germline CDR1 SQVTM, CDR2 ANQGSEA. This CDR3 is 10 amino acids long. The CDR3 nucleotides read TGCAGCGTCTACCAGAGCGAGCAGTACTTC. It specifies CSVYQSEQYF.